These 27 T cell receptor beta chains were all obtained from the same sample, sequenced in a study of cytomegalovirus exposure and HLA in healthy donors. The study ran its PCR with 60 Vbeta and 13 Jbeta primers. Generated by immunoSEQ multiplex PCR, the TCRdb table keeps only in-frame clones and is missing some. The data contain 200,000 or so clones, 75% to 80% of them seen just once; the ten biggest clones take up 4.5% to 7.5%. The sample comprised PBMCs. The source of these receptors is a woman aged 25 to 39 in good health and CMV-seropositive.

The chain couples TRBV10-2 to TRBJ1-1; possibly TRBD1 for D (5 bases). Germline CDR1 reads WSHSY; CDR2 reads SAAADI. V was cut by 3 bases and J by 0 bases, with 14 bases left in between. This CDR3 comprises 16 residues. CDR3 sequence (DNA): TGCGCCAGCAGTGATTGGGGGGGAAGGATGAACACTGAAGCTTTCTTT. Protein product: CASSDWGGRMNTEAFF.

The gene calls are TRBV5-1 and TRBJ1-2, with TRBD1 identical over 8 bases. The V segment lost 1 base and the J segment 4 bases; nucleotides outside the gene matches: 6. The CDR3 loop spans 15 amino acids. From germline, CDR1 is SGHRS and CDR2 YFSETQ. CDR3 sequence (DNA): TGCGCCAGCAGCTTGACGGTCGGACAGGGCTATGGCTACACCTTC. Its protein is CASSLTVGQGYGYTF.

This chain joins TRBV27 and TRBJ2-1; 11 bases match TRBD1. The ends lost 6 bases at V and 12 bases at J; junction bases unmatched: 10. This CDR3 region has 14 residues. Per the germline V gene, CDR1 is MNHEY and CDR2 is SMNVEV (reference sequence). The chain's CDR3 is CASSGQGAFPLQFF. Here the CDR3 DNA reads TGTGCCAGCAGCGGACAGGGGGCTTTTCCCCTGCAGTTCTTC.

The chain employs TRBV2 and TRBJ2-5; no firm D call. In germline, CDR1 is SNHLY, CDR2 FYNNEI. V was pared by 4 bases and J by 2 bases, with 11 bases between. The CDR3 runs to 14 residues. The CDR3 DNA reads TGTGCCAGCAGTGTCTTTAGGAGTCAAGAGACCCAGTACTTC. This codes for CASSVFRSQETQYF. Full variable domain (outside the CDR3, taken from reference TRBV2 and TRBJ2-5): EPEVTQTPSHQVTQMGQEVILRCVPISNHLYFYWYRQILGQKVEFLVSFYNNEISEKSEIFDDQFSVERPDGSNFTLKIRSTKLEDSAMYFCASSVFRSQETQYFGPGTRLLVL.

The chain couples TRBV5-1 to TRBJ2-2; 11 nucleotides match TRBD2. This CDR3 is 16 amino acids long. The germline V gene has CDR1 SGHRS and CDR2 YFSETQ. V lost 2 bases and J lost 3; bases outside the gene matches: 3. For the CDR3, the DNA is TGCGCCAGCAGCTTTACTAGCGGGAGTGACACCGGGGAGCTGTTTTTT. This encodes CASSFTSGSDTGELFF.

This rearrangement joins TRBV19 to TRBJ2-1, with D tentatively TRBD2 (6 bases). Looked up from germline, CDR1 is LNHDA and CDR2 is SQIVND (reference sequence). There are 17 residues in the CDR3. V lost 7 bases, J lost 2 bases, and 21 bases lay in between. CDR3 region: CASKKGAGPTPYNEQFF. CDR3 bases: TGTGCCAGTAAAAAGGGTGCGGGACCTACTCCCTACAATGAGCAGTTCTTC.

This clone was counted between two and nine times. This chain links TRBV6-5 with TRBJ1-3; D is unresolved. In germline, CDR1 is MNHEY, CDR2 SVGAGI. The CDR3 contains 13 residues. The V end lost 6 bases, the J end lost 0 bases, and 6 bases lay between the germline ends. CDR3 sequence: CASSGNSGNTIYF. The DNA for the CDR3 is TGTGCCAGCAGCGGGAACTCTGGAAACACCATATATTTT.

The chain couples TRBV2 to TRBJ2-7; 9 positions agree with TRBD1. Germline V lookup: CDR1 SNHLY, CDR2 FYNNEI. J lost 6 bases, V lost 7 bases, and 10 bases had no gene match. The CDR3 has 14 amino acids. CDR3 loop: CASNGGTGRPEQYF. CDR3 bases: TGTGCCAGCAACGGCGGGACAGGGAGACCCGAGCAGTACTTC.

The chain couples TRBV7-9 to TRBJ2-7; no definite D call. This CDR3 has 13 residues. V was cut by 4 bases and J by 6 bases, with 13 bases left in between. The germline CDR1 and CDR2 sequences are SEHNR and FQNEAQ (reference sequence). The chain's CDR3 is CASSSHMAPEQYF. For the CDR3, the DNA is TGTGCCAGCAGCTCCCATATGGCACCCGAGCAGTACTTC.

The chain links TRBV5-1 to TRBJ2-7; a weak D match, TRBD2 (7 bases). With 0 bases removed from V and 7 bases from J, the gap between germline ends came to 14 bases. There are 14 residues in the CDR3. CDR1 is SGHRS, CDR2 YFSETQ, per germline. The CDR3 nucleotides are TGCGCCAGCAGCTTGGCTCAGGGGCGGGGGGAGCAGTACTTC. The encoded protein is CASSLAQGRGEQYF.

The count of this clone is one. The CDR3: CASSVDPLGRGDEKLFF. The CDR3 DNA is TGTGCCAGCAGCGTAGATCCCTTAGGGCGGGGTGATGAAAAACTGTTTTTT. The chain uses TRBV9 and TRBJ1-4; D gene uncertain. This CDR3 is 17 amino acids long. The V end was cut by 0 bases, the J end by 6 bases, with 18 bases between. The germline V gene encodes CDR1 SGDLS and CDR2 YYNGEE.

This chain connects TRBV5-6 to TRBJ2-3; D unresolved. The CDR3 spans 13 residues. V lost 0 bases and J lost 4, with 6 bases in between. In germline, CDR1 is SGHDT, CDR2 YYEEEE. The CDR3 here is CASSLGVPDTQYF. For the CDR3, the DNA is TGTGCCAGCAGCTTGGGAGTCCCAGATACGCAGTATTTT.

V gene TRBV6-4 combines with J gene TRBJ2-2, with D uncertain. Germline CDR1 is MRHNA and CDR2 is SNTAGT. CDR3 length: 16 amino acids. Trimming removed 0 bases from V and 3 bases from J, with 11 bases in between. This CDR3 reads CASSDSTSLYTGELFF. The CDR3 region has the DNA TGTGCCAGCAGTGACTCGACTTCTCTTTACACCGGGGAGCTGTTTTTT.

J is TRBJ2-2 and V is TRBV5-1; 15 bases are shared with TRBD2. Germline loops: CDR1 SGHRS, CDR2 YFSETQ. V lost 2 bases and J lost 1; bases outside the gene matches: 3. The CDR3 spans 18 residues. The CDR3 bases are TGCGCCAGCAGCTTCGGGACTAGCGGGAGGAGGAACACCGGGGAGCTGTTTTTT. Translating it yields CASSFGTSGRRNTGELFF.

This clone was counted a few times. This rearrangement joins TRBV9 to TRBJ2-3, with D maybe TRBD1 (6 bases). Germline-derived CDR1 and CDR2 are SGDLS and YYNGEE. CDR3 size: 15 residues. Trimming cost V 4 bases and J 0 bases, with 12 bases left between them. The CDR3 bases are TGTGCCAGCAGCTCAGGGGCCGATAGCACAGATACGCAGTATTTT. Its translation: CASSSGADSTDTQYF.

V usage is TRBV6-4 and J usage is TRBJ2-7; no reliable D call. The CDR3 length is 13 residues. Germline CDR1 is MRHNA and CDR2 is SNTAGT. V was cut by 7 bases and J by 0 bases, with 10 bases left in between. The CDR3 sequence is CASILPSSYEQYF. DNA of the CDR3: TGTGCCAGCATTCTTCCTAGCTCCTACGAGCAGTACTTC.

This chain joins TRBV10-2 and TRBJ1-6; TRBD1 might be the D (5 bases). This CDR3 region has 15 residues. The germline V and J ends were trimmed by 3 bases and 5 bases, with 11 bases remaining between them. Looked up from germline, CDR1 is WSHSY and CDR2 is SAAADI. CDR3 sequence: CASSDGGGNNSPLHF. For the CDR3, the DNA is TGCGCCAGCAGTGATGGGGGGGGGAATAATTCACCCCTCCACTTT.

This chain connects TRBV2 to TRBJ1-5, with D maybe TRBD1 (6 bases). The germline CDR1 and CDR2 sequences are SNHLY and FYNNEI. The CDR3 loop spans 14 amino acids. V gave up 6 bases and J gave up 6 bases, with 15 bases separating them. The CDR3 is CASREDSARQPQHF. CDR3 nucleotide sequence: TGTGCCAGCAGGGAGGACAGCGCCCGTCAGCCCCAGCATTTT. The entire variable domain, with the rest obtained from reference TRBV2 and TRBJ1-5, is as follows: EPEVTQTPSHQVTQMGQEVILRCVPISNHLYFYWYRQILGQKVEFLVSFYNNEISEKSEIFDDQFSVERPDGSNFTLKIRSTKLEDSAMYFCASREDSARQPQHFGDGTRLSIL.

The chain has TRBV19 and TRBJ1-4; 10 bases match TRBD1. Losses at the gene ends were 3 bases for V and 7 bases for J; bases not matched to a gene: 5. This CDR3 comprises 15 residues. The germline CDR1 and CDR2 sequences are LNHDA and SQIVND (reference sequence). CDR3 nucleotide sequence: TGTGCCAGTAGTATCGGGACAGGGGAAGGTGAAAAACTGTTTTTT. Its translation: CASSIGTGEGEKLFF.

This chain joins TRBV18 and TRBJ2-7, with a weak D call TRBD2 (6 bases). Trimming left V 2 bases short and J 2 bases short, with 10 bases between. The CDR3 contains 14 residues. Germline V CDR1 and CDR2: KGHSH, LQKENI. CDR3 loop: CASSPVRTTYEQYF. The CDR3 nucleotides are TGTGCCAGCTCACCAGTCCGGACTACCTACGAGCAGTACTTC.

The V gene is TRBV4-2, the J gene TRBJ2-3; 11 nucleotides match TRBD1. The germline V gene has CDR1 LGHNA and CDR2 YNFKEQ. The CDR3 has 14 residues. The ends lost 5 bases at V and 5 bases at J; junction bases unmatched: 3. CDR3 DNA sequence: TGTGCCAGCAGCAAGGGACAGGGGGAAGATACGCAGTATTTT. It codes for CASSKGQGEDTQYF.

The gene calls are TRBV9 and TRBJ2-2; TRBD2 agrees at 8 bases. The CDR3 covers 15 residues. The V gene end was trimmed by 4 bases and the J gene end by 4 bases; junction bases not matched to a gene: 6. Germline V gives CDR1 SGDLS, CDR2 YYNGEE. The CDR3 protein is CASSLSLAGTGELFF. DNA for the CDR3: TGTGCCAGCAGCTTGTCGCTAGCGGGCACCGGGGAGCTGTTTTTT.

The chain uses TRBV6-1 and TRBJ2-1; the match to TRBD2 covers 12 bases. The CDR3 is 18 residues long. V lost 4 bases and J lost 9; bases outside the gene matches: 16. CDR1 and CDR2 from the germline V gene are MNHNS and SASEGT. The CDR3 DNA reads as TGTGCCAGCAGTGCCGCTTTCCGGACTAGCGGGAAACATAGTGAGCAGTTCTTC. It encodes CASSAAFRTSGKHSEQFF.

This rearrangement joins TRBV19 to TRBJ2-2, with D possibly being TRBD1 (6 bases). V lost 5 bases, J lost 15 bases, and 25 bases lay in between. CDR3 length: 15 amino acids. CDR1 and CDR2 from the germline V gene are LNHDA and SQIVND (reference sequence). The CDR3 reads CASSPLQGFIRRVFF. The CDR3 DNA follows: TGTGCCAGTAGTCCCCTTCAGGGGTTCATCCGTCGGGTGTTTTTT.

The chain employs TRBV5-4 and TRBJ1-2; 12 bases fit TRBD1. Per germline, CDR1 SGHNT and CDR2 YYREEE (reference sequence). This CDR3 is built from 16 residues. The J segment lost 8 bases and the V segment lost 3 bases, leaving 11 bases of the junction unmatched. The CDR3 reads CASSWITGTGGAGYTF. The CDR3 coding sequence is TGTGCCAGCAGCTGGATAACCGGGACAGGGGGCGCCGGCTACACCTTC.

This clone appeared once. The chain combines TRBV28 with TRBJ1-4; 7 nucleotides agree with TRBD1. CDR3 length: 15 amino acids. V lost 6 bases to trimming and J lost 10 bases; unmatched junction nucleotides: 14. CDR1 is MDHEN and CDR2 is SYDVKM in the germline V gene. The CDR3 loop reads CASRPPGTVRGKLFF. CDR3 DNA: TGTGCCAGCAGGCCTCCCGGGACAGTAAGAGGAAAACTGTTTTTT.

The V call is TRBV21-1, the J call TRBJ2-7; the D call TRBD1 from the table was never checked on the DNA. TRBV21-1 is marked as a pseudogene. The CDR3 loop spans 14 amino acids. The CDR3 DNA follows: TGTGTCAGCCTGCAAGGGGCGGAGACCTACGAGCAGTACTTC. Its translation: CVSLQGAETYEQYF.